This T cell receptor (beta chain) was identified in a study of blood T cell repertoires in COVID-19. Study background: The United States, Italy and Spain provided the acute and convalescent COVID-19 samples. Sample material is recorded as cDNA or gDNA derived from T cells, B-cell-depleted T cells, or PBMCs.

Assay used: immunoSEQ multiplex PCR; TCRdb lists only in-frame clones, some missing. The sample holds 200,000 or so clones, about 90% seen once. Membership in each cohort depended on participant-reported clinical history. Recovery among Cohort 3 donors was established by two negative PCRs, clearance, or symptom resolution. This clone was observed a handful of times. This TCR derives from a man between 25 and 39 years old who had recovered from COVID-19. The source material was PBMCs or T cells enriched from blood (not recorded which).

This chain's CDR3 is CASSPRAGPVGSNQPQHF. CDR3 in DNA: TGTGCCAGCTCACCCCGGGCAGGGCCGGTAGGAAGCAATCAGCCCCAGCATTTT. The J gene is TRBJ1-5, the V gene TRBV18, with D possibly matching TRBD1 (5 bases). The CDR3 extends over 18 amino acids. V was cut by 3 bases and J by 1 base, with 19 bases left in between. Germline V gene sequence: CDR1 KGHSH, CDR2 LQKENI.